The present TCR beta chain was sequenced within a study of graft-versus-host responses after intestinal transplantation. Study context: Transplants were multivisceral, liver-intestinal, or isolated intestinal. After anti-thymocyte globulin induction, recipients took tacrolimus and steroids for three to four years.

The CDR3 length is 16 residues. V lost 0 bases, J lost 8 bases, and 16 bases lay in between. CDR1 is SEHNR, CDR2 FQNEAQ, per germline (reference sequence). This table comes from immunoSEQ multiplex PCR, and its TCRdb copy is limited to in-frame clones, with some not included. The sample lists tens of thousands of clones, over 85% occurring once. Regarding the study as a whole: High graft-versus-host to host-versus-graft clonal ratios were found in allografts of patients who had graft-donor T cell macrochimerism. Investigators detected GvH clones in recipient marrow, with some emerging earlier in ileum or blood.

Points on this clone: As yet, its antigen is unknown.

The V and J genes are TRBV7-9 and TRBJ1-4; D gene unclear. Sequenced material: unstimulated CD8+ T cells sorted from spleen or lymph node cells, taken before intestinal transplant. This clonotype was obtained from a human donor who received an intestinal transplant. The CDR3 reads CASSLAQELTGEKLFF. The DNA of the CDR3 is TGTGCCAGCAGCTTAGCGCAGGAATTAACTGGGGAAAAACTGTTTTTT.